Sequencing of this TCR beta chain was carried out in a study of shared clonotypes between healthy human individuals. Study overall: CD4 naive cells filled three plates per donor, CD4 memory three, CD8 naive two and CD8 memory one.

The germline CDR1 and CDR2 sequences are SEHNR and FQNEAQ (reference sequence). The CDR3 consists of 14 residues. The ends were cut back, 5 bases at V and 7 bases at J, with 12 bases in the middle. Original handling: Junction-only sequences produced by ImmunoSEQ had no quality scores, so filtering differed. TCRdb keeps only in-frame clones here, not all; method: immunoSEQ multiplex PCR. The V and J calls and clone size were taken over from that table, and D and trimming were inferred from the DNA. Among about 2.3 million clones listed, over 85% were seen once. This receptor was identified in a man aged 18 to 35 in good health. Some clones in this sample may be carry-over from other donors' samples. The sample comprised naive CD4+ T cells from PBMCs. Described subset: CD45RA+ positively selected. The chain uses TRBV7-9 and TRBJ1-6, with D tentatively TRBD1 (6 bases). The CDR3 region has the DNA TGTGCCAGCAGCCAGGGGCAGTCGAATTCACCCCTCCACTTT. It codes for CASSQGQSNSPLHF.